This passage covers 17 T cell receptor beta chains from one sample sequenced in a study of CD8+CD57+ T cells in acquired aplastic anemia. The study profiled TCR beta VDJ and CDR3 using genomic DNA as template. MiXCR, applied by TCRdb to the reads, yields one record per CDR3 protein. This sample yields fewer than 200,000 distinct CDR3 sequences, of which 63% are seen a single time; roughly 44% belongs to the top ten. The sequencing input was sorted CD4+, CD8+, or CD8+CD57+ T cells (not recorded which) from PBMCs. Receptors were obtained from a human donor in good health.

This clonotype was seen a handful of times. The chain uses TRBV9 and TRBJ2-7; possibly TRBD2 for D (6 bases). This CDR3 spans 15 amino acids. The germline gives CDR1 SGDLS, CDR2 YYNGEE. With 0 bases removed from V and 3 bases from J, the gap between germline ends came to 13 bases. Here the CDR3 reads CASSVGVSGYYEQYF. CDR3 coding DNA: TGTGCCAGCAGCGTAGGGGTTAGCGGATACTACGAGCAGTACTTC.

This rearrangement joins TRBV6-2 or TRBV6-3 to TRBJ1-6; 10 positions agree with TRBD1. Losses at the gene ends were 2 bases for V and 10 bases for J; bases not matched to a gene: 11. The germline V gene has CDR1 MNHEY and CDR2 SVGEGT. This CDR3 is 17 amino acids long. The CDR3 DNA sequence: TGTGCCAGCAGTTACCGTCTAGCGGGACAGGGGCGCTCACCCCTCCACTTT. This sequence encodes CASSYRLAGQGRSPLHF.

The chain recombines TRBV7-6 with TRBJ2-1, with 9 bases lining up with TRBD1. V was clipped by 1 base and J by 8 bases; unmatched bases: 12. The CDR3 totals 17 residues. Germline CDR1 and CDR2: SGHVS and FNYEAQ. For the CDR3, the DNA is TGTGCCAGCAGCTTAGGCCGTGCGGGACAGGGAAGGCATGAGCAGTTCTTC. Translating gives CASSLGRAGQGRHEQFF. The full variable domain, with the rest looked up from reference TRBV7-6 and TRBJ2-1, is GAGVSQSPRYKVTKRGQDVALRCDPISGHVSLYWYRQALGQGPEFLTYFNYEAQQDKSGLPNDRFSAERPEGSISTLTIQRTEQRDSAMYRCASSLGRAGQGRHEQFFGPGTRLTVL.

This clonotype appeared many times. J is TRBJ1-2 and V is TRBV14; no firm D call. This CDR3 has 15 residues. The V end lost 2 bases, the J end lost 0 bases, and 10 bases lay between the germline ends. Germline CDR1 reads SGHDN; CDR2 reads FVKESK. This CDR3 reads CASSQSIGANYGYTF. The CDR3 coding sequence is TGTGCCAGCAGCCAAAGCATCGGAGCTAACTATGGCTACACCTTC.

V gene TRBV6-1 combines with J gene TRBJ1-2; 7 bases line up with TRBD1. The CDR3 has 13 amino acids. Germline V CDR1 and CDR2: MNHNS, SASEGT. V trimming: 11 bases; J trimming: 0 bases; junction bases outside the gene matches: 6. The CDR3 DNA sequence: TGTGCCGGATGGGACAGATCTAACTATGGCTACACCTTC. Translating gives CAGWDRSNYGYTF.

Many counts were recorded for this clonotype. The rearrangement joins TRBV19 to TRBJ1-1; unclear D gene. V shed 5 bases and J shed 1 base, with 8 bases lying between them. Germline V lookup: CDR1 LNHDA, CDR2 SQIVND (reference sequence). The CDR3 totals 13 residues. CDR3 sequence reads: CASSFTKNTEAFF. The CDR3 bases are TGTGCCAGTAGTTTCACCAAGAACACTGAAGCTTTCTTT.

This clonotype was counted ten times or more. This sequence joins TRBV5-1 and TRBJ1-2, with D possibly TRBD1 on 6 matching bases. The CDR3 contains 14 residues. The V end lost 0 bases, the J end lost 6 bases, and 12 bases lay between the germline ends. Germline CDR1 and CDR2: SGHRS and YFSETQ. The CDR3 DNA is TGCGCCAGCAGCTTGGAGGCGGGGGCGGATGGCTACACCTTC. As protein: CASSLEAGADGYTF.

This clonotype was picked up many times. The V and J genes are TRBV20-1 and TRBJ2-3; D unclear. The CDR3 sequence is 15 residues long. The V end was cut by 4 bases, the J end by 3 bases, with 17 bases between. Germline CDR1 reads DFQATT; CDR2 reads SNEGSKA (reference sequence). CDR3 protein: CSATTTPATTDTQYF. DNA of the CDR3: TGCAGTGCTACTACCACCCCTGCCACGACAGATACGCAGTATTTT.

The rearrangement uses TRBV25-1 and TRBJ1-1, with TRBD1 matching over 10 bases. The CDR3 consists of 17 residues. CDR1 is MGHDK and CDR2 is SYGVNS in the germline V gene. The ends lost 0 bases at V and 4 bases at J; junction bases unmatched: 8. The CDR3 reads CASSEYGEGDRGTEAFF. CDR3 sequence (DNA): TGTGCCAGCAGTGAATATGGGGAGGGGGACAGGGGCACTGAAGCTTTCTTT.

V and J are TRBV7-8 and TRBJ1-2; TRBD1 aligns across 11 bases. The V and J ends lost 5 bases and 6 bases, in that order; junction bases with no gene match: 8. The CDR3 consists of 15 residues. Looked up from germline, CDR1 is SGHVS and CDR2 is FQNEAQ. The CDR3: CASSARTGGRHGYTF. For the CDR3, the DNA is TGTGCCAGCAGCGCCCGGACAGGGGGCAGGCATGGCTACACCTTC.

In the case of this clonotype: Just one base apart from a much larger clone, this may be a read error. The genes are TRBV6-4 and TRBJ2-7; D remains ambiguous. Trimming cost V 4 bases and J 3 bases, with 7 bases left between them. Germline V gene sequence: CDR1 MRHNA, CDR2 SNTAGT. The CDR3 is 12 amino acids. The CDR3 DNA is TGTGCCAGCAGTGGACCTAACTACGAGCAGTACTTC. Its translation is CASSGPNYEQYF.

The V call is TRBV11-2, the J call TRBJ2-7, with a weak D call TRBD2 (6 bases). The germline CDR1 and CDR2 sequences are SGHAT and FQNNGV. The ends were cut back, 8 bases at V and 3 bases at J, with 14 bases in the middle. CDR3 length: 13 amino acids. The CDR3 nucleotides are TGTGCCAGCTCCTTGCGGGACGGCTACGAGCAGTACTTC. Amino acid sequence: CASSLRDGYEQYF.

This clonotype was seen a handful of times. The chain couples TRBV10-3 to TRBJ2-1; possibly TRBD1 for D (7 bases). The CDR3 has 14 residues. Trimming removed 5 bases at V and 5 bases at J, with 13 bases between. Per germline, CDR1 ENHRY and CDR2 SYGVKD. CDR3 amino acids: CAISYQGGDNEQFF. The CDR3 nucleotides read TGTGCCATCAGTTACCAGGGGGGTGACAATGAGCAGTTCTTC.

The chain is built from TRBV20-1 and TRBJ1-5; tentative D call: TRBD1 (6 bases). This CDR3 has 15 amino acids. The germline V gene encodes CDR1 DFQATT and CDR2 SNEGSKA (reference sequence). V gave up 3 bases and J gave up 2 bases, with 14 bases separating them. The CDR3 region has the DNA TGCAGTGCTAGGCCAGGGGTAGTAGGCAATCAGCCCCAGCATTTT. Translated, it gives CSARPGVVGNQPQHF.

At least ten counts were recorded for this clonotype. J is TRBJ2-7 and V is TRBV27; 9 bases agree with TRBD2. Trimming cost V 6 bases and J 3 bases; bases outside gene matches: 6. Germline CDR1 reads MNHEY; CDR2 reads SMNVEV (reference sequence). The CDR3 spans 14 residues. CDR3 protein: CASRPGLAGYEQYF. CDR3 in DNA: TGTGCCAGCAGACCGGGACTAGCAGGCTACGAGCAGTACTTC.

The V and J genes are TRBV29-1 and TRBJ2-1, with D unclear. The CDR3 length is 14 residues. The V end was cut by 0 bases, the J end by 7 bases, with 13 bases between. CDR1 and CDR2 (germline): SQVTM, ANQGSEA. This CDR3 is CSVEDLYGRNEQFF. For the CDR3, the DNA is TGCAGCGTTGAAGATCTGTACGGTCGGAATGAGCAGTTCTTC.

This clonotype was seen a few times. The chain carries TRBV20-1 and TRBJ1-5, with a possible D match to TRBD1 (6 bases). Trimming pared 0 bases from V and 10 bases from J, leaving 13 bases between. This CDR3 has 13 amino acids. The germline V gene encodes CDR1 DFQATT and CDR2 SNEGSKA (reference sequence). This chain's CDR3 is CSARETGPHPQHF. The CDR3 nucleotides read TGCAGTGCTAGAGAAACAGGGCCTCACCCCCAGCATTTT.